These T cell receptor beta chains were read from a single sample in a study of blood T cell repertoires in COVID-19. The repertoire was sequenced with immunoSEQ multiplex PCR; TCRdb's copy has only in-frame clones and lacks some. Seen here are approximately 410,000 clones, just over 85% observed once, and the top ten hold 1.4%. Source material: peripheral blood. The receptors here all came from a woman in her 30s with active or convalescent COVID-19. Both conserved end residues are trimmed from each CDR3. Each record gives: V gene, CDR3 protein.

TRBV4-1	ASSQLADSGLAYTDTQY
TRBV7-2	ASSPSIEAKNIQY
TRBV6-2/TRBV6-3	ASRFGGSTDTQY
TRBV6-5	ASSYSSPDRYGYT
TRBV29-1	SVESWPGSDTEAF
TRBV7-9	ASSLVPSDQPQH
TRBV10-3	AISVGEAAYNEQF
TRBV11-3	ASSTSGSSGNEQF
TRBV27	ASSLTGTGGANQPQH
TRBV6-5	ASSYTGDRVGDTQY
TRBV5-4	ASSAGEVTGSLAEAF
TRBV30	AYRDWTSHIPSSGELF
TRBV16	ASSPKSTNEKLF
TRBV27	ASRGGMALTEAF
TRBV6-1	ASSETDRNSNQPQH
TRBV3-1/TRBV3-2	ASSPGTSGDEQF
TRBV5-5	ASSLWTSGNNEQF
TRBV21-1	ASSTLRGGTEEQETQY
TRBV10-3	AISGEGRSYGYT
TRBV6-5	ASSSGGGDRGRMLF
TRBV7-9	ASSLALTTGETQY